The rows below give T cell receptor beta chains drawn from one sample of a study of T cell responses to AZD1222 COVID-19 vaccine. Method: immunoSEQ multiplex PCR; TCRdb's copy keeps in-frame clones and lacks some. The data hold 150,000 to 250,000 clones, with approximately 90% observed a single time. The sample was peripheral blood, taken 28 days after the second AZD1222 dose. The receptors were gathered from an adult who received the AZD1222 COVID-19 vaccine. Each CDR3 is given with its conserved first and last residue. A D gene is named only where the DNA matches it firmly. Clone size, where shown, is once, few, many, or a class for clones that have expanded.

d_gene	v_gene	j_gene	abundance	CDR3nt	CDR3aa
.	TRBV11-3	TRBJ2-7	.	TGTGCCAGCAGCCTCGGGTTCCTCTCCGAGCAGTACTTC	CASSLGFLSEQYF
TRBD2	TRBV6-2/TRBV6-3	TRBJ2-7	.	TGTGCCAGCAGTTACCGAGCGGGAGGGGGTTACGAGCAGTACTTC	CASSYRAGGGYEQYF
TRBD2	TRBV28	TRBJ2-7	.	TGTGCCAGCAATCACATTACTAGCGGGAGTGTCGAGCAGTACTTC	CASNHITSGSVEQYF
TRBD1	TRBV15	TRBJ1-6	.	TGTGCCACCTCGGCCAGACAGGGGCGGAATTCACCCCTCCACTTT	CATSARQGRNSPLHF
.	TRBV10-1	TRBJ2-5	once	TGCGCCAGCAGTGATACAGGGTCGGTCCAAGAGACCCAGTACTTC	CASSDTGSVQETQYF
.	TRBV27	TRBJ2-7	.	TGTGCCAGCAGTTTAGTGTTTGGGACGGCCTACGAGCAGTACTTC	CASSLVFGTAYEQYF
TRBD1	TRBV5-1	TRBJ2-7	.	TGCGCCAGCAGCTTGATCGGGACAGGGCCCTACGAGCAGTACTTC	CASSLIGTGPYEQYF
.	TRBV4-3	TRBJ1-2	.	TGCGCCAGCAGCCAGGGTAGACAGCATCTTAACTATGGCTACACCTTC	CASSQGRQHLNYGYTF
.	TRBV5-1	TRBJ2-5	.	TGCGCCAGCAGCTTGGTCCAAGAGACCCAGTACTTC	CASSLVQETQYF
.	TRBV30	TRBJ2-2	few	TGTGCCTGGAGTGTTCGAAACACCGGGGAGCTGTTTTTT	CAWSVRNTGELFF
.	TRBV10-1	TRBJ2-2	.	TGCGCCAGCAGTAGCGGGTCGAACACCGGGGAGCTGTTTTTT	CASSSGSNTGELFF
.	TRBV18	TRBJ2-5	few	TGTGCCAGCTCACCAGGTTATGGGCAAGAGACCCAGTACTTC	CASSPGYGQETQYF
.	TRBV6-5	TRBJ1-5	.	TGTGCCAGCAGTTACGGGGGGTTAAATCAGCCCCAGCATTTT	CASSYGGLNQPQHF
TRBD1	TRBV7-9	TRBJ1-2	.	TGTGCCAGCAGCTTACGGTCCAACAGGGGGCTGCCGATCTATGGCTACACCTTC	CASSLRSNRGLPIYGYTF
TRBD1	TRBV30	TRBJ1-2	.	TGTGCCTGGACCCCGGGACAGGGGGCAGCTGGCTACACCTTC	CAWTPGQGAAGYTF
.	TRBV7-3	TRBJ2-2	.	TGTGCCAGCAGCAATAGGAGGGCGACCGGGGAGCTGTTTTTT	CASSNRRATGELFF
.	TRBV14	TRBJ1-1	.	TGTGCCAGCAGCCAACGAGGGGCCCCTGAAGCTTTCTTT	CASSQRGAPEAFF
.	TRBV21-1	TRBJ2-7	.	TGTGCCAGCAGCCATGCGAAAAGGGGGCGTTGGGCTAGCCCATCACGGTTCCAGTACTTC	CASSHAKRGRWASPSRFQYF
.	TRBV3-1/TRBV3-2	TRBJ2-1	.	TGTGCCAGCAGCCAAGACGGCGCCATCTCCTACAATGAGCAGTTCTTC	CASSQDGAISYNEQFF
.	TRBV4-1	TRBJ2-3	.	TGCGCCAGCAGCCAAGCCCTATTCAATGGACCGCAAGCGGGAGATACGCAGTATTTT	CASSQALFNGPQAGDTQYF
.	TRBV15	TRBJ1-6	.	TGTGCCACCAGCAGAGGTTTCCAGAACTATAATTCACCCCTCCACTTT	CATSRGFQNYNSPLHF
.	TRBV20-1	TRBJ2-7	.	TGCAGTGCCTCTACTCCCCTCGAGCAGTACTTC	CSASTPLEQYF
.	TRBV15	TRBJ1-1	.	TGTGCCACCAGCAGAGAGGGTACAGAAAACACTGAAGCTTTCTTT	CATSREGTENTEAFF
.	TRBV28	TRBJ2-6	.	TGTGCCAGCAGGATTTCTGGGGCCAACGTCCTGACTTTC	CASRISGANVLTF
.	TRBV10-2	TRBJ2-7	.	TGCGCCAGCAGAGACTTAACCTACGAGCAGTACTTC	CASRDLTYEQYF
TRBD1	TRBV19	TRBJ2-3	.	TGTGCCAGTAGCTTCCCCTGGGACAGGGGTAACTCAGATACGCAGTATTTT	CASSFPWDRGNSDTQYF
.	TRBV4-3	TRBJ1-1	.	TGCGCCAGCAGCCACGGGGTTACGGACACTGAAGCTTTCTTT	CASSHGVTDTEAFF
.	TRBV6-5	TRBJ1-6	.	TGTGCCAGCAGAGGACCGATGTTAAATTCACCCCTCCACTTT	CASRGPMLNSPLHF
.	TRBV21-1	TRBJ2-7	.	TGTGCCAGCAGCAAGAAAACAGGCGGGGGCTCCTACGAGCAGTACTTC	CASSKKTGGGSYEQYF
.	TRBV7-3	TRBJ2-7	.	TGTGCCAGCAGCTTGGGGGCTGCATCCTACGAGCAGTACTTC	CASSLGAASYEQYF
.	TRBV18	TRBJ1-4	.	TGTGCCAGCTCACTCCCAGGGTCCGGTGAAAAACTGTTTTTT	CASSLPGSGEKLFF
.	TRBV29-1	TRBJ2-1	.	TGCAGCGTCGGTTCAGCTCCCACCAATGAGCAGTTCTTC	CSVGSAPTNEQFF
TRBD1	TRBV30	TRBJ1-2	few	TGTGCCTGGAGTGACTCCGGGACAGGGGAAAGCACCTTC	CAWSDSGTGESTF
TRBD2	TRBV7-9	TRBJ2-3	.	TGTGCCAGCAGCTTAAGTGCGGGAGGCACAGATACGCAGTATTTT	CASSLSAGGTDTQYF
.	TRBV7-9	TRBJ1-3	.	TGTGCCAGCAGCCCGGCGGGGGCTCGTGGAAACACCATATATTTT	CASSPAGARGNTIYF
.	TRBV21-1	TRBJ2-2	.	TGTGCCAGCAGCAAATCCCGGGACAGGGTTTCCGGGGAGCTGTTTTTT	CASSKSRDRVSGELFF
.	TRBV7-9	TRBJ2-7	.	TGTGCCAGCAGCTTAGGCGTTTCGGGCTACGAGCAGTACTTC	CASSLGVSGYEQYF
TRBD2	TRBV29-1	TRBJ2-7	.	TGCAGCGTTGAAGTGGGACTAGCGGATTACGAGCAGTACTTC	CSVEVGLADYEQYF
TRBD2	TRBV9	TRBJ2-3	.	TGTGCCAGCAGCTCCCGTCACGGGGAGGGAGATACGCAGTATTTT	CASSSRHGEGDTQYF
TRBD2	TRBV11-2	TRBJ2-7	.	TGTGCCAGCAGCTCGCTCCTAGCGGGAGCTTACGAGCAGTACTTC	CASSSLLAGAYEQYF
.	TRBV12-3/TRBV12-4	TRBJ1-2	.	TGTGCCAGCAGCCGGGGCCCAGGCTATGGCTACACCTTC	CASSRGPGYGYTF
.	TRBV29-1	TRBJ2-1	.	TGCAGCGTTACAAATGAGCAGTTCTTC	CSVTNEQFF
TRBD1	TRBV4-2	TRBJ1-4	.	TGTGCCAGCAGCCAGTACCGGGACAGGAATGAAAAACTGTTTTTT	CASSQYRDRNEKLFF
.	TRBV2	TRBJ1-5	.	TGTGCCAGCAGTGAGCAGACAGTCAATCAGCCCCAGCATTTT	CASSEQTVNQPQHF
TRBD1	TRBV6-5	TRBJ2-2	.	TGTGCCAGCAGTCGGGGACAGGGCGGGGAGCTGTTTTTT	CASSRGQGGELFF
TRBD1	TRBV3-1/TRBV3-2	TRBJ1-2	.	TGTGCCAGCAGCCATGGGGACAGGGGACTCTATGGCTACACCTTC	CASSHGDRGLYGYTF